Listed below are T cell receptor beta chains from one sample, sequenced in a study of T cells in Graves' hyperthyroidism and ophthalmopathy. MiXCR, run by TCRdb on the multiplex PCR reads, gives a single entry per CDR3 protein. The sample lists 730,000 or so distinct CDR3 sequences, around 19% occurring once. The sample comprised blood. These receptors were obtained from a woman aged 45 to 65 with Graves' hyperthyroidism that later progressed to Graves' ophthalmopathy. CDR3s include the opening cysteine and the closing phenylalanine or tryptophan. D genes are given only for firm matches. Only part of the rows carry a size: once, few, many, or a class if the clone is expanded.

>13|TRBV3-1|TRBJ1-3|-|many
CASSQDARNTIYF
TGTGCCAGCAGCCAAGATGCAAGAAACACCATATATTTT
>15|TRBV30|TRBJ2-7|-|many
CAWSAGRRTVYEQYF
TGTGCCTGGAGTGCTGGACGGAGAACCGTCTACGAGCAGTACTTC
>15|TRBV11-2|TRBJ1-6|TRBD1|many
CASSLSTGANSPLHF
TGTGCCAGCAGCTTATCGACAGGGGCTAATTCACCCCTCCACTTT
>17|TRBV27|TRBJ1-5|TRBD1|-
CASSLTTGDLSNQPQHF
TGTGCCAGCAGTTTAACGACAGGGGACCTTAGCAATCAGCCCCAGCATTTT
>17|TRBV5-1|TRBJ2-1|TRBD1|many
CASSPGQVSSSYNEQFF
TGCGCCAGCAGCCCGGGACAGGTATCAAGCTCCTACAATGAGCAGTTCTTC
>13|TRBV11-2|TRBJ2-1|-|many
CASSSQMSREQFF
TGTGCCAGCAGCTCCCAAATGTCAAGGGAGCAGTTCTTC
>12|TRBV6-1|TRBJ2-2|-|-
CASNWVSGELFF
TGTGCCAGCAATTGGGTTTCCGGGGAGCTGTTTTTT
>16|TRBV7-9|TRBJ2-7|-|few
CASSVATRDGLPEQYF
TGTGCCAGCAGCGTAGCGACACGGGACGGCCTCCCCGAGCAGTACTTC
>16|TRBV7-3|TRBJ2-2|-|many
CASSLTGGANTGELFF
TGTGCCAGCAGCTTAACCGGGGGCGCGAACACCGGGGAGCTGTTTTTT
>15|TRBV12-3/TRBV12-4|TRBJ1-4|TRBD1|many
CASSLTGGRNEKLFF
TGTGCCAGCAGTCTGACAGGGGGCAGGAATGAAAAACTGTTTTTT
>16|TRBV20-1|TRBJ1-5|-|many
CSAYRSESTPNQPQHF
TGCAGTGCTTACCGATCAGAGAGTACCCCCAATCAGCCCCAGCATTTT
>13|TRBV6-1|TRBJ2-5|-|-
CASSRDTQETQYF
TGTGCCAGCAGTCGGGACACCCAAGAGACCCAGTACTTC
>16|TRBV5-1|TRBJ2-3|TRBD1|few
CASSTARDSSTDTQYF
TGCGCCAGCAGTACCGCCCGGGACAGTAGCACAGATACGCAGTATTTT
>13|TRBV6-1|TRBJ1-4|-|few
CASTGWPGEKLFF
TGTGCCAGCACGGGATGGCCGGGTGAAAAACTGTTTTTT
>16|TRBV5-5|TRBJ1-1|-|many
CASSLSDLLAATEAFF
TGTGCCAGCAGCTTGTCTGATCTTCTGGCCGCCACTGAAGCTTTCTTT
>15|TRBV15|TRBJ2-5|TRBD2|-
CATSRSGGMKETQYF
TGTGCCACCAGCCGTAGCGGGGGGATGAAAGAGACCCAGTACTTC
>18|TRBV9|TRBJ2-1|TRBD2|-
CASSVSQTLAGGLNEQFF
TGTGCCAGCAGCGTTTCCCAGACCCTAGCGGGGGGCCTCAATGAGCAGTTCTTC
>13|TRBV2|TRBJ1-2|-|-
CASSDPESYGYTF
TGTGCCAGCAGTGATCCAGAGTCCTATGGCTACACCTTC
>12|TRBV5-1|TRBJ2-2|-|once
CASRARAGGLFF
TGCGCCAGCAGGGCCAGGGCCGGGGGGCTGTTTTTT
>15|TRBV6-1|TRBJ2-2|-|many
CASSEVVRNTGELFF
TGTGCCAGCAGTGAAGTGGTCCGCAACACCGGGGAGCTGTTTTTT
>15|TRBV20-1|TRBJ2-3|-|-
CSANGRGGKTDTQYF
TGCAGTGCTAACGGCAGAGGGGGGAAGACAGATACGCAGTATTTT
>14|TRBV5-1|TRBJ1-1|-|-
CASRTLTGRPEAFF
TGCGCCAGCAGGACACTTACAGGGAGGCCTGAAGCTTTCTTT
>16|TRBV3-1|TRBJ2-2|TRBD1|-
CASSQSRATNRGKLFF
TGTGCCAGCAGCCAGTCCCGGGCTACCAACAGGGGGAAACTGTTTTTT
>15|TRBV14|TRBJ1-4|-|-
CASSQVRQFNEKLFF
TGTGCCAGCAGCCAAGTCAGACAGTTTAATGAAAAACTGTTTTTT
>15|TRBV27|TRBJ1-5|-|-
CASSLVQGTHQPQHF
TGTGCCAGCAGTTTAGTACAAGGGACCCATCAGCCCCAGCATTTT
>14|TRBV5-1|TRBJ2-5|TRBD1|few
CASSTPGGGETQYF
TGCGCCAGCAGCACCCCAGGGGGCGGAGAGACCCAGTACTTC
>13|TRBV2|TRBJ2-4|-|many
CASNKGAKNIQYF
TGTGCCAGCAATAAGGGAGCCAAAAACATTCAGTACTTC
>14|TRBV20-1|TRBJ2-1|TRBD1|many
CSAREDRGLNEQFF
TGCAGTGCTAGAGAGGACAGGGGGCTCAATGAGCAGTTCTTC
>14|TRBV6-2/TRBV6-3|TRBJ1-2|TRBD1|-
CASGPGTGAYGYTF
TGTGCCAGCGGCCCAGGTACAGGGGCCTATGGCTACACCTTC
>11|TRBV2|TRBJ1-1|-|-
CASYRDTEAFF
TGTGCCAGCTACAGGGATACTGAAGCTTTCTTT
>11|TRBV5-1|TRBJ2-1|-|many
CASSETIEQFF
TGCGCCAGCAGCGAGACCATTGAGCAGTTCTTC
>18|TRBV6-1|TRBJ1-2|-|-
CASSEVAADLGLALGYTF
TGTGCCAGCAGTGAAGTAGCGGCTGATTTGGGACTAGCGTTAGGCTACACCTTC
>14|TRBV28|TRBJ1-5|-|-
CASSIGQSNQPQHF
TGTGCCAGCAGTATAGGACAGAGCAATCAGCCCCAGCATTTT
>14|TRBV7-8|TRBJ1-2|-|-
CASSLGDFDYGYTF
TGTGCCAGCAGCTTGGGGGATTTCGACTATGGCTACACCTTC
>13|TRBV6-1|TRBJ2-7|TRBD1|many
CASSQTGSYEQYF
TGTGCCAGCAGCCAGACAGGGTCCTACGAGCAGTACTTC
>16|TRBV27|TRBJ2-1|TRBD2|-
CASSLPSGGASNEQFF
TGTGCCAGCAGTCTCCCGAGCGGGGGGGCCTCCAATGAGCAGTTCTTC